These 23 T cell receptor beta chains originate from one sample sequenced in a study of T cells in Graves' hyperthyroidism and ophthalmopathy. RNA transcripts were the template for amplifying TCR beta CDR3 regions. In the first-round RT-PCR of the TCR CDR3, the HTBI primer set was used. TCRdb re-called the multiplex PCR reads with MiXCR, one entry per CDR3 protein. The sample contains roughly 700,000 distinct CDR3 sequences, 11% to 15% of which appear only once. The source material was blood. Source of these receptors: a woman between 18 and 29 years old with Graves' hyperthyroidism.

The V call is TRBV4-3, the J call TRBJ2-7; D is ambiguous. CDR3 length equals 14 residues. Trimming shortened V by 0 bases and J by 3 bases, and 9 bases separated the two germline ends. Germline V lookup: CDR1 LGHNA, CDR2 YSLEER. In nucleotides, the CDR3 is TGCGCCAGCAGCCAAGAAACCATTAACTACGAGCAGTACTTC. This codes for CASSQETINYEQYF.

This clonotype was counted many times. The chain links TRBV30 to TRBJ2-5, with 16 bases matching TRBD2. The CDR3 sequence is 13 residues long. Per germline, CDR1 GTSNPN and CDR2 SVGIG (reference sequence). After removal of 7 bases from V and 12 bases from J, the junction contained 8 bases not matched to a gene. CDR3 sequence (DNA): TGTGCCTTGGGGACTAGCGGGGGGGTCGCAAAGTACTTC. This sequence encodes CALGTSGGVAKYF. The full variable domain, rest sourced from reference TRBV30 and TRBJ2-5, is SQTIHQWPATLVQPVGSPLSLECTVEGTSNPNLYWYRQAAGRGLQLLFYSVGIGQISSEVPQNLSASRPQDRQFILSSKKLLLSDSGFYLCALGTSGGVAKYFGPGTRLLVL.

This clonotype was counted ten times or more. This rearrangement joins TRBV30 to TRBJ1-3; TRBD1 aligns across 7 bases. The germline CDR1 and CDR2 sequences are GTSNPN and SVGIG (reference sequence). This CDR3 has 14 residues. The V gene end was trimmed by 8 bases and the J gene end by 0 bases; junction bases not matched to a gene: 7. The CDR3 bases are TGTGCCATCGGGACAGCAAACTCTGGAAACACCATATATTTT. Translated: CAIGTANSGNTIYF.

CDR3 residues: CASSQDLSGPYNEQFF. The CDR3 DNA reads TGTGCCAGCAGCCAAGATCTAAGCGGACCCTACAATGAGCAGTTCTTC. The chain has TRBV3-1 and TRBJ2-1; TRBD2 is a possible D gene (5 bases). The V and J ends lost 0 bases and 2 bases respectively, with 11 bases between them. CDR1 LGHDT and CDR2 YNNKEL come from the germline V gene (reference sequence). This CDR3 has 16 residues.

This clonotype was counted many times. The V call is TRBV6-1, the J call TRBJ2-1; TRBD1 aligns across 8 bases. The germline gives CDR1 MNHNS, CDR2 SASEGT. V gave up 4 bases and J gave up 4 bases; unmatched junction bases: 6. The CDR3 runs 15 residues. The CDR3 DNA reads TGTGCCAGCAGTGCCAGGGGGCTTGGGTACAATGAGCAGTTCTTC. This gives the protein CASSARGLGYNEQFF.

This clonotype was observed a handful of times. In DNA, the CDR3 is TGTGCCAGCAGCTTAACCGGGACAGGTAATTTTGAAGCTTTCTTT. It specifies CASSLTGTGNFEAFF. The genes are TRBV7-3 and TRBJ1-1; 8 bases map to TRBD1. The germline V gene has CDR1 SGHTA and CDR2 FQGTGA. V was pared by 0 bases and J by 7 bases, with 7 bases of the junction left unmatched. The CDR3 is 15 amino acids. The entire variable domain, with the rest obtained from reference TRBV7-3 and TRBJ1-1, is as follows: GAGVSQTPSNKVTEKGKYVELRCDPISGHTALYWYRQSLGQGPEFLIYFQGTGAADDSGLPNDRFFAVRPEGSVSTLKIQRTERGDSAVYLCASSLTGTGNFEAFFGQGTRLTVV.

Only a few counts were recorded for this clonotype. This chain links TRBV9 with TRBJ1-3; D gene uncertain. The germline gives CDR1 SGDLS, CDR2 YYNGEE. There are 15 residues in the CDR3. V lost 0 bases and J 4 bases, leaving 11 bases between the germline ends. CDR3 sequence reads: CASSVEGRAGNTIYF. In nucleotides, the CDR3 is TGTGCCAGCAGCGTAGAGGGTCGTGCCGGAAACACCATATATTTT. Combining the CDR3 with reference TRBV9 and TRBJ1-3 gives the whole variable domain DSGVTQTPKHLITATGQRVTLRCSPRSGDLSVYWYQQSLDQGLQFLIQYYNGEERAKGNILERFSAQQFPDLHSELNLSSLELGDSALYFCASSVEGRAGNTIYFGEGSWLTVV.

This clonotype was recorded at least ten times. This chain uses TRBV29-1 with TRBJ2-1, with D possibly being TRBD2 (6 bases). Germline V gene lookup returns CDR1 SQVTM and CDR2 ANQGSEA. This CDR3 has 13 residues. Between the trimmed V and J ends, which lost 4 bases and 8 bases, there was a span of 15 bases. CDR3 DNA: TGCAGCGTTGGAAGGCTAGCGCGGGATGAGCAGTTCTTC. Its protein is CSVGRLARDEQFF.

This clonotype was seen a few times. V usage is TRBV18 and J usage is TRBJ2-1; 11 bases are shared with TRBD2. Germline CDR1 is KGHSH and CDR2 is LQKENI. This CDR3 has 16 residues. V gave up 3 bases and J gave up 3 bases; unmatched junction bases: 4. In DNA form, the CDR3 reads TGTGCCAGCTCACCCGGACTAGCGGGTGGCTACAATGAGCAGTTCTTC. It is translated as CASSPGLAGGYNEQFF.

This clonotype was recorded a few times. This chain connects TRBV4-1 to TRBJ2-7; 8 nucleotides match TRBD1. From germline, CDR1 is MGHRA and CDR2 YSYEKL. Trimming removed 3 bases from V and 6 bases from J; junction bases left unmatched: 10. The CDR3 is 15 amino acids. In DNA, the CDR3 is TGCGCCAGCAGCCACGGACAGGGAGACAGGGTCGAGCAGTACTTC. Translating gives CASSHGQGDRVEQYF.

There are many counts of this clonotype. This chain uses TRBV2 with TRBJ1-1; perhaps TRBD1 as D (5 bases). CDR1 is SNHLY, CDR2 FYNNEI, per germline. The CDR3 is made up of 14 amino acids. Trimming took 6 bases from V and 6 from J, leaving 17 bases between them. CDR3: CASRGGTPRPEAFF. DNA for the CDR3: TGTGCCAGCAGGGGAGGGACGCCTAGACCTGAAGCTTTCTTT.

This clonotype was seen repeatedly, ten times or more. CDR3 loop: CAWETGTSSYEQYF. CDR3 in DNA: TGTGCCTGGGAGACCGGGACAAGCTCCTACGAGCAGTACTTC. J is TRBJ2-7 and V is TRBV30, with D perhaps matching TRBD1 (6 bases). The ends were cut back, 5 bases at V and 0 bases at J, with 14 bases in the middle. This CDR3 comprises 14 residues. Germline CDR1 is GTSNPN and CDR2 is SVGIG (reference sequence).

In this sample, this clonotype turned up many times. The V gene is TRBV2, the J gene TRBJ2-1; TRBD1 matches 9 bases. Germline V lookup: CDR1 SNHLY, CDR2 FYNNEI. Trimming took 6 bases from V and 7 from J; bases not matched to a gene: 7. This CDR3 region has 14 residues. The CDR3, as DNA: TGTGCCAGCAGGCCGGGACAGGGTCGTAATGAGCAGTTCTTC. Translating gives CASRPGQGRNEQFF.

This clonotype was counted many times. The chain employs TRBV2 and TRBJ2-7; D uncertain. Germline V gene data show CDR1 as SNHLY and CDR2 as FYNNEI. V lost 6 bases, J lost 0 bases, and 9 bases lay in between. The CDR3 loop spans 13 amino acids. The CDR3: CASSELPSYEQYF. CDR3 DNA sequence: TGTGCCAGCAGCGAGCTTCCCTCCTACGAGCAGTACTTC.

This clonotype was seen ten or more times. The rearrangement uses TRBV2 and TRBJ1-2; TRBD1 matches 10 bases. CDR1 is SNHLY and CDR2 is FYNNEI in the germline V gene. The trim removed 6 bases at V and 5 bases at J, leaving 15 bases unmatched. This CDR3 is 17 amino acids long. As DNA, the CDR3 is TGTGCCAGCAGGATAAGACAGGGGGCCGTGAGTACGTATGGCTACACCTTC. Protein: CASRIRQGAVSTYGYTF.

This clonotype occurred many times. This sequence joins TRBV14 and TRBJ2-7; possibly TRBD1 for D (5 bases). From germline, CDR1 is SGHDN and CDR2 FVKESK. The V end lost 3 bases, the J end lost 3 bases, and 12 bases lay between the germline ends. The CDR3 is made up of 14 amino acids. Here the CDR3 DNA reads TGTGCCAGCAGCCAGGGGCCCACGGGCTACGAGCAGTACTTC. It translates to CASSQGPTGYEQYF.

This clonotype was observed a few times. The chain recombines TRBV18 with TRBJ1-2; D is ambiguous. CDR1 is KGHSH, CDR2 LQKENI, per germline. The CDR3 has 13 amino acids. V was trimmed by 0 bases and J by 6 bases, leaving 8 bases between them. The CDR3 region is CASSPPSKDGYTF. The CDR3, as DNA: TGTGCCAGCTCACCACCGAGTAAAGATGGCTACACCTTC.

This clonotype showed up many times. V gene TRBV13 combines with J gene TRBJ1-4; D is ambiguous. Trimming took 6 bases from V and 5 from J, leaving 13 bases between them. Germline V CDR1 and CDR2: PRHDT, FYEKMQ (reference sequence). This CDR3 is 14 amino acids long. CDR3: CASRLRGRNEKLFF. The CDR3, as DNA: TGTGCCAGCAGACTTCGGGGTCGAAATGAAAAACTGTTTTTT.

This clonotype occurred a few times. The chain couples TRBV6-9 to TRBJ2-7; D may be TRBD1 (5 bases). CDR3 length: 13 amino acids. CDR1 is MNHGY and CDR2 is SVAAGI in the germline V gene. Deletions cut 3 bases from V and 2 bases from J, with 8 bases between. This CDR3 reads CASSYGRAYEQYF. In DNA, the CDR3 is TGTGCCAGCAGTTACGGCAGGGCCTACGAGCAGTACTTC.

This clonotype showed up many times. The J gene is TRBJ2-1, the V gene TRBV27, with 9 bases fitting TRBD1. This CDR3 spans 18 amino acids. The V gene's germline CDR1 is MNHEY and CDR2 SMNVEV (reference sequence). J gave up 2 bases and V 1 base, and 9 bases lay outside the gene matches. Here the CDR3 DNA reads TGTGCCAGCAGTTTATGGGCCTCAACAGGGGGCCCCTACAATGAGCAGTTCTTC. Protein sequence: CASSLWASTGGPYNEQFF.

To note about this clonotype: Since a much larger clone is just one base distant, this may be a read error. The genes are TRBV28 and TRBJ2-2; D gene unclear. Germline V lookup: CDR1 MDHEN, CDR2 SYDVKM. This CDR3 comprises 18 residues. V was pared by 5 bases and J by 4 bases, with 23 bases between. CDR3 residues: CASSESILSESFTGELFF. CDR3 in DNA: TGTGCCAGCAGTGAGTCGATACTGAGCGAGAGTTTCACCGGGGAGCTGTTTTTT.

With regard to this clonotype: Given a much more abundant clone one base away, this may be a read error. The gene calls are TRBV2 and TRBJ2-7; D perhaps matches TRBD1 (6 bases). CDR1 and CDR2 (germline): SNHLY, FYNNEI. The CDR3 sequence is 14 residues long. V shed 3 bases and J shed 3 bases, with 12 bases lying between them. CDR3 region: CASSDELGGYEQYF. CDR3 DNA sequence: TGTGCCAGCAGTGATGAATTAGGGGGCTACGAGCAGTACTTC.

The rearrangement joins TRBV6-2 or TRBV6-3 to TRBJ2-7; D tentatively reads TRBD1 or TRBD2 (5 bases each). V lost 0 bases to trimming and J lost 2 bases, with 11 bases between them. Per the germline V gene, CDR1 is MNHEY and CDR2 is SVGEGT. The CDR3 runs 15 residues. This chain's CDR3 is CASSYSRGDPYEQYF. DNA for the CDR3: TGTGCCAGCAGTTACTCGAGGGGAGACCCCTACGAGCAGTACTTC.